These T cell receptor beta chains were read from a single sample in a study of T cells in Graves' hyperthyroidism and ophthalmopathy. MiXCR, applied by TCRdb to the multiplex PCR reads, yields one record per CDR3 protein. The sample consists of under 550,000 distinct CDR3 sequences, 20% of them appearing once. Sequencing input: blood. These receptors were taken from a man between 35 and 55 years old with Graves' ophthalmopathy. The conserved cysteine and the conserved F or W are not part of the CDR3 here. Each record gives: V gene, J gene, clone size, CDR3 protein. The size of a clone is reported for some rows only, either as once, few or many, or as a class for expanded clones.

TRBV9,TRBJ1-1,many,ASSALLGGNTEAF
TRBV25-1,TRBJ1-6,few,ASKSSYNSPLH
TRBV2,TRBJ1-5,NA,ASSWGSSSNQPQH
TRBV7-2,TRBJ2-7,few,ASSLSTRTSELLYEQY
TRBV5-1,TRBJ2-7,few,ASSLAGRQGWLNEQY
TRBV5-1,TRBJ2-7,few,ASSPGGGSSYEQY
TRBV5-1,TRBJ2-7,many,ASSLAPDNAETLSYEQY
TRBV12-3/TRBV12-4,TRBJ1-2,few,ASRSLNRGHGYT
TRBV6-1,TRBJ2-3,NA,ASSPTSWGGTHSTDTQY
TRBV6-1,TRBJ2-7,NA,ASGRGLAGGVYEQY
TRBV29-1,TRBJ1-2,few,SVFGDRGYGYT
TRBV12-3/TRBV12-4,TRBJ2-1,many,ASSRQGARYNEQF
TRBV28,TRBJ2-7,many,ASRGPYEQY
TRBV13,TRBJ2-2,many,ASSRQYTGELF
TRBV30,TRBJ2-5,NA,AWRRSGRAGETQY
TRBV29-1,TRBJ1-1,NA,SVWTGEYTEAF
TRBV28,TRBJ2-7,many,ASSFVRGLGSYEQY
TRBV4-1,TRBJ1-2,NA,ASSPIGQGGVYGYT
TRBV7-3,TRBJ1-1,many,ASSSDRDTEAF
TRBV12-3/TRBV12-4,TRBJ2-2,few,ASSSNRGSNTGELF
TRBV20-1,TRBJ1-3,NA,SARDPGLSGNTIY
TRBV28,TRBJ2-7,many,ASSFPSSGRSSYEQY
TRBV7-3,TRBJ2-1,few,ASSLKGGTTYNEQF